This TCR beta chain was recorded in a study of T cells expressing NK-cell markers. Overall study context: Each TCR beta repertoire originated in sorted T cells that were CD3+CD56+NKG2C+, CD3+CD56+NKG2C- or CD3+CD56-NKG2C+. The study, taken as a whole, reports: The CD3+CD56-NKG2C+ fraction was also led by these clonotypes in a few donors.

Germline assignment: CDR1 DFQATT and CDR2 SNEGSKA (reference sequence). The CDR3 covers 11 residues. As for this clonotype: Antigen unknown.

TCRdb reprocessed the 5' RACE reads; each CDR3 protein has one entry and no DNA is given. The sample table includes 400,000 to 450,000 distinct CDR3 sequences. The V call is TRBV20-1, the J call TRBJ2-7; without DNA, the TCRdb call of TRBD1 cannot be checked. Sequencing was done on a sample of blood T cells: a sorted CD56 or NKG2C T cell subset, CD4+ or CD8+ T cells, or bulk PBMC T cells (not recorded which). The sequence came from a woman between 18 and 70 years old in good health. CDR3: CSAGATGEQYF.